This T cell receptor beta chain was identified during a study of T-cell reconstitution after alpha-beta-depleted transplantation in children. Preparation of the TCRbeta library involved a method that used unique molecular identifiers. MiXCR, run by TCRdb on the PCR reads, gives a single entry per CDR3 protein. The table lists nearly 550,000 distinct CDR3 sequences, approximately 20% of them singletons. There are 16 residues in the CDR3. Per germline, CDR1 SGHRS and CDR2 YFSETQ. The J segment lost 1 base and the V segment lost 6 bases, leaving 11 bases of the junction unmatched. This clonotype was counted ten times or more.

The source of this sequence is a human donor who donated a stem cell graft to a child with acute lymphoblastic leukemia. The input for sequencing was PBMCs from the stem cell graft donor, taken from the stem cell graft. The chain links TRBV5-1 to TRBJ2-7; 9 bases align to TRBD2. As DNA, the CDR3 is TGCGCCAGCAAGGGGGCGGGAGGGCCCAATTCCTACGAGCAGTACTTC. Translating gives CASKGAGGPNSYEQYF.